The TCR beta chain under discussion was sequenced for a study of blood T cell repertoires in COVID-19. V lost 3 bases, J lost 1 base, and 6 bases lay in between. The CDR3 spans 13 residues. The germline gives CDR1 SGHTA, CDR2 FQGTGA. The authors' processing: Quantification of nucleated cells was approximated via reference gene primer amplification. TCRdb keeps only in-frame clones here, not all; method: immunoSEQ multiplex PCR. V and J calls plus clone size are reproduced from that table; the DNA served to infer D and trimming. The table has approximately 270,000 clones, just under 90% seen once. The age range of participants was about 18 to 95 years, with residence in 20 to 25 US areas. Clinical history as reported by participants underpinned cohort assignment. Remarks on this clone: A much larger clone sits a single nucleotide away, making a read error possible.

Sequencing used PBMCs or T cells enriched from blood (not recorded which). The source of this sequence is a woman aged 55 to 70 who had recovered from COVID-19. The genes are TRBV7-3 and TRBJ1-2; D is unclear. The CDR3 DNA follows: TGTGCCAGCAGCTTGTACGGTAACTATGGCTACACCTTC. It yields the protein CASSLYGNYGYTF.